The 13 T cell receptor beta chains presented below share a single source sample, sequenced in a study of cytomegalovirus exposure and HLA in healthy donors. Researchers ran the PCR with 60 Vbeta and 13 Jbeta primers. The assay was immunoSEQ multiplex PCR, and TCRdb's table has in-frame clones only and misses some. Counted here are some 200,000 clones, more than 60% occurring once; the ten biggest clones make up 2.5% to 3%. The sample taken for sequencing was PBMCs. These receptors all come from an older woman in good health and CMV-seropositive.

The sample holds one count of this clone. The V and J genes are TRBV5-8 and TRBJ1-2; unclear D gene. V was pared by 4 bases and J by 4 bases, with 11 bases between. The CDR3 contains 13 residues. Germline V CDR1 and CDR2: SGHTS, YDEGEE. The DNA for the CDR3 is TGTGCCAGCAGCGCATTCTTGGCCTATGGCTACACCTTC. Protein: CASSAFLAYGYTF.

This clone was recorded a few times. V and J are TRBV6-5 and TRBJ1-5, with D perhaps matching TRBD1 (5 bases). V shed 0 bases and J shed 7 bases, with 16 bases lying between them. The CDR3 consists of 16 residues. The germline gives CDR1 MNHEY, CDR2 SVGAGI. CDR3: CASSYSWQGLQQPQHF. CDR3 sequence (DNA): TGTGCCAGCAGTTACTCTTGGCAGGGTCTTCAGCAGCCCCAGCATTTT.

The chain has TRBV5-4 and TRBJ1-3; 10 bases are a match to TRBD1. Per the germline V gene, CDR1 is SGHNT and CDR2 is YYREEE (reference sequence). This CDR3 comprises 14 residues. Trimming cost V 2 bases and J 8 bases; bases outside gene matches: 4. CDR3 loop: CASSFRDRGHTIYF. The CDR3 DNA reads TGTGCCAGCAGCTTCCGGGACAGGGGTCACACCATATATTTT.

This rearrangement joins TRBV11-3 to TRBJ2-7, with 9 bases fitting TRBD2. The CDR3 contains 15 residues. V trimming: 5 bases; J trimming: 3 bases; junction bases outside the gene matches: 8. Germline CDR1 reads SGHNT; CDR2 reads YENEEA. The CDR3 spells CASSTIAGDLYEQYF. CDR3 nucleotide sequence: TGTGCCAGCAGCACCATAGCGGGAGATCTCTACGAGCAGTACTTC.

This chain joins TRBV5-6 and TRBJ1-2, with a possible D match to TRBD1 (6 bases). The germline V gene encodes CDR1 SGHDT and CDR2 YYEEEE. This CDR3 has 14 residues. V dropped 2 bases and J dropped 4 bases, with 12 bases sitting between them. This CDR3 is CASSFNRVGYGYTF. CDR3 DNA: TGTGCCAGCAGCTTTAACAGGGTGGGCTATGGCTACACCTTC. The full variable domain, its missing parts supplied by reference TRBV5-6 and TRBJ1-2, is DAGVTQSPTHLIKTRGQQVTLRCSPKSGHDTVSWYQQALGQGPQFIFQYYEEEERQRGNFPDRFSGHQFPNYSSELNVNALLLGDSALYLCASSFNRVGYGYTFGSGTRLTVV.

The V call is TRBV18, the J call TRBJ2-7; D not certain. CDR3 length equals 13 residues. Germline V CDR1 and CDR2: KGHSH, LQKENI. The V gene lost 3 bases and the J gene lost 6 bases, with 12 bases spanning the gap. CDR3: CASSPYPGREQYF. The CDR3 DNA reads TGTGCCAGCTCACCGTATCCCGGTCGCGAGCAGTACTTC. The entire variable domain, with the rest obtained from reference TRBV18 and TRBJ2-7, is as follows: NAGVMQNPRHLVRRRGQEARLRCSPMKGHSHVYWYRQLPEEGLKFMVYLQKENIIDESGMPKERFSAEFPKEGPSILRIQQVVRGDSAAYFCASSPYPGREQYFGPGTRLTVT.

The J gene is TRBJ2-2, the V gene TRBV6-5; D not certain. Per germline, CDR1 MNHEY and CDR2 SVGAGI. The CDR3 sequence is 11 residues long. V was trimmed by 7 bases and J by 8 bases, leaving 8 bases between them. The CDR3 bases are TGTGCCAGCACTAAAGAGGGGGAGCTGTTTTTT. Its protein is CASTKEGELFF.

This chain links TRBV5-4 with TRBJ2-3; D remains ambiguous. This CDR3 has 11 residues. V dropped 3 bases and J dropped 6 bases, with 5 bases sitting between them. Germline V CDR1 and CDR2: SGHNT, YYREEE (reference sequence). DNA of the CDR3: TGTGCCAGCAGCTCCTATGATACGCAGTATTTT. This codes for CASSSYDTQYF.

This clone has just one count. This chain connects TRBV11-2 to TRBJ1-2; perhaps TRBD1 as D (5 bases). Trimming removed 5 bases at V and 2 bases at J, with 15 bases between. This CDR3 spans 15 amino acids. Germline CDR1 is SGHAT and CDR2 is FQNNGV. CDR3 DNA sequence: TGTGCCAGCAGCCGCCAAGTGGGGGGGAACTATGGCTACACCTTC. It translates to CASSRQVGGNYGYTF.

The chain has TRBV6-1 and TRBJ1-1, with a tentative D call TRBD1 (5 bases). V was pared by 6 bases and J by 3 bases, with 14 bases between. This CDR3 comprises 14 residues. Germline values: CDR1 MNHNS, CDR2 SASEGT. CDR3: CASRPGWGDTEAFF. The CDR3 nucleotides read TGTGCCAGCAGGCCCGGTTGGGGGGACACTGAAGCTTTCTTT.

The chain is built from TRBV27 and TRBJ2-1, with D perhaps TRBD2 (5 bases). This CDR3 is 14 amino acids long. Trimming stripped 0 bases from V and 9 bases from J, with 12 bases between. Germline CDR1 is MNHEY and CDR2 is SMNVEV (reference sequence). The CDR3 DNA follows: TGTGCCAGCAGTTTATCGAGGTGGGAGCCTGAGCAGTTCTTC. It encodes CASSLSRWEPEQFF.

The chain uses TRBV10-3 and TRBJ2-3; D is unclear. V was pared by 4 bases and J by 0 bases, with 8 bases between. Germline values: CDR1 ENHRY, CDR2 SYGVKD. CDR3 length: 14 amino acids. CDR3 amino acids: CAISVQISTDTQYF. The CDR3 DNA reads TGTGCCATCAGTGTTCAGATTAGCACAGATACGCAGTATTTT.

The chain employs TRBV7-2 and TRBJ2-1; the D gene is possibly TRBD1 (5 bases). The CDR3 is made up of 13 amino acids. The germline V gene encodes CDR1 SGHTA and CDR2 FQGNSA. Deletions cut 1 base from V and 9 bases from J, with 10 bases between. The CDR3 loop reads CASSLDAGREQFF. CDR3 bases: TGTGCCAGCAGCTTAGATGCAGGGCGTGAGCAGTTCTTC.